This T cell receptor beta chain appears in the sequencing data of a study of T cells in tuberculosis listed by TCRdb under 2018. For context, the study as a whole: To characterize T cells specific for the mycobacterial lipid antigen glucose monomycolate (GMM), the study used CD1B tetramers together with high-throughput TCR immunosequencing. Findings and caveats that apply to the study as a whole: The stringent sort gate may have missed T cells binding the CD1B-GMM tetramer with low affinity.

PBMC were thawed, rested overnight, stained with a GMM-loaded CD1B tetramer, a Live/Dead dye and anti-CD3, and then sorted on a FACS Aria II. The CD1B tetramers were loaded with C32 glucose monomycolate that had been purified from Rhodococcus equi. Before cryopreservation, the PBMC used for tetramer sorting had been depleted of CD14-expressing monocytes for a separate study. From each donor, roughly 93,000 tetramer-negative cells were sorted and were analyzed alongside the tetramer-positive cells. Antigen-specific T cells were sorted from a handful of healthy South African adults using GMM-loaded CD1B tetramers. Compared with germline, V lacks 0 bases and J lacks 6 bases; bases without a gene match: 1. The CDR3 has 14 amino acids, counting the end cysteine and phenylalanine. The CDR3 DNA has 42 bases and is translated from base 1. As encoded in the germline V gene, CDR1 is SGDLS while CDR2 is YYNGEE.

On this clone: No much larger clonotype is one base removed from it; base qualities were not supplied.

TCR-alpha and TCR-beta chains were sequenced unpaired, so chain pairing information was not available. The immunoSEQ multiplex PCR assay was used to generate TCR libraries, with TCR-beta and/or TCR-alpha/delta assays applied to each sample. The amplified TCR libraries were sequenced using the Illumina high-throughput platform. The original methods were these. Clustering and dimensionality reduction relied on pairwise TCRdist distances among GMM-specific receptors from T cells that were either sorted ex vivo or expanded in vitro. Sequence motifs defined by gene usage and CDR3 content were tested for enrichment in tetramer-positive versus tetramer-negative populations. What TCRdb holds here is the immuneACCESS table cut down to in-frame rearrangements. Part of the clones is not present; checked against another copy, under half of the missing clones reflect an unresolved V gene, and the others are unexplained. Clone size and the V and J calls come from that table; the DNA yielded D and trimming. In this sample the table shows 88,000 or so clones, about nine tenths of which occur a single time. Under 2.5% of the sample is in the top ten clones.

Source material: CD1b-GMM tetramer-negative cells sorted from PBMCs. The label giving this sample's cell subset or site can be read as: T cells not binding CD1B-GMM tetramer, sorted from same donor. The rearrangement joined TRBV9 to TRBJ2-1, with 9 bases in between that match TRBD1. The TCR originated in an adult woman with latent tuberculosis. The DNA is as follows: TGTGCCAGCAGCGTAGGGGACAGGGCCAATGAGCAGTTCTTC. It translates as CASSVGDRANEQFF.